This is a list of T cell receptor beta chains from one sample in a study of blood T cells in healthy people across ages. TCRdb reanalysed the 5' RACE reads using MiXCR and keeps one entry per CDR3 protein. The sample has about 640,000 distinct CDR3 sequences, approximately 50% seen once; the top ten hold roughly 34%. The material sequenced was blood. The receptors come from a man aged 55 to 70 in good health. Both conserved end residues are part of each CDR3. The order of the fields is J gene, clone size, V gene, D gene, CDR3 DNA, CDR3 protein. The D gene is left open where the match is weak. Some rows mark clone size as missing; the rest say once, few, many or name a class of expanded clone.

j_gene: TRBJ2-3; abundance: NA; v_gene: TRBV3-1; d_gene: NA; CDR3nt: TGTGCCACCGGGACCGTTGGGGGAGATACGCAGTATTTT; CDR3aa: CATGTVGGDTQYF
j_gene: TRBJ2-3; abundance: once; v_gene: TRBV10-3; d_gene: NA; CDR3nt: TGTGCCATCAGATTGGGCGCAGATACGCAGTATTTT; CDR3aa: CAIRLGADTQYF
j_gene: TRBJ1-2; abundance: NA; v_gene: TRBV6-1; d_gene: NA; CDR3nt: TGTGCCAGCAGTGAAGAAAGTTATGGCTACACCTTC; CDR3aa: CASSEESYGYTF
j_gene: TRBJ2-7; abundance: NA; v_gene: TRBV21-1; d_gene: NA; CDR3nt: TGTGCCAGCAGCAAGGACAAGGACGGGGACGAGCAGTACTTC; CDR3aa: CASSKDKDGDEQYF
j_gene: TRBJ2-5; abundance: NA; v_gene: TRBV24-1; d_gene: NA; CDR3nt: TGTGCCACCAAGGGCAGCCAAGAGACCCAGTACTTC; CDR3aa: CATKGSQETQYF
j_gene: TRBJ2-7; abundance: NA; v_gene: TRBV15; d_gene: NA; CDR3nt: TGTGCCACCAGCTTGGGGGCCAGGGTGTCCTACGAGCAGTACTTC; CDR3aa: CATSLGARVSYEQYF
j_gene: TRBJ2-1; abundance: NA; v_gene: TRBV28; d_gene: NA; CDR3nt: TGTGCCAGCAGTTCTTTAATAGGTGAGCAGTTCTTC; CDR3aa: CASSSLIGEQFF
j_gene: TRBJ1-1; abundance: NA; v_gene: TRBV3-1; d_gene: TRBD1; CDR3nt: TGTGCCAGCAGCCGAGGGACAGGCGCCTTGAACACTGAAGCTTTCTTT; CDR3aa: CASSRGTGALNTEAFF
j_gene: TRBJ2-7; abundance: NA; v_gene: TRBV6-5; d_gene: NA; CDR3nt: TGTGCCAGCAGTTACTCGCCACAGGGCTACGAGCAGTACTTC; CDR3aa: CASSYSPQGYEQYF
j_gene: TRBJ2-7; abundance: NA; v_gene: TRBV6-6; d_gene: TRBD1; CDR3nt: TGTGCCAGCAGTTATGAGGGGGCAACAGGCGAGCAGTACTTC; CDR3aa: CASSYEGATGEQYF
j_gene: TRBJ2-5; abundance: NA; v_gene: TRBV28; d_gene: TRBD2; CDR3nt: TGTGCCAGCAGTTTAAGGTCCGCGGGAGGCGGGATCCAACGGGCCCAGTACTTC; CDR3aa: CASSLRSAGGGIQRAQYF
j_gene: TRBJ2-2; abundance: NA; v_gene: TRBV15; d_gene: TRBD2; CDR3nt: TGTGCCACCAGCCCAACAAGTGGACTAGCGGGGAACACCGGGGAGCTGTTTTTT; CDR3aa: CATSPTSGLAGNTGELFF
j_gene: TRBJ2-3; abundance: few; v_gene: TRBV4-3; d_gene: NA; CDR3nt: TGCGCCAGCAGCCAAGATCTTGCGGGGGCCGGAGATACGCAGTATTTT; CDR3aa: CASSQDLAGAGDTQYF
j_gene: TRBJ2-7; abundance: few; v_gene: TRBV5-1; d_gene: NA; CDR3nt: TGCGCCAGCAGCTTCGACCACGAGCAGTACTTC; CDR3aa: CASSFDHEQYF
j_gene: TRBJ1-6; abundance: NA; v_gene: TRBV2; d_gene: NA; CDR3nt: TGTGCCAGCAGTGAAGCGCTTGGGGGACAATCTACCGCCCGATGGGAGGCCCTCCACTTT; CDR3aa: CASSEALGGQSTARWEALHF
j_gene: TRBJ1-2; abundance: NA; v_gene: TRBV6-6; d_gene: NA; CDR3nt: TGTGCCAGCAGTCCGCTGGGGGGAATCAACTATGGCTACACCTTC; CDR3aa: CASSPLGGINYGYTF
j_gene: TRBJ2-1; abundance: few; v_gene: TRBV12-3/TRBV12-4; d_gene: NA; CDR3nt: TGTGCCAGCAGTCGGGATCAGGGGGAGCAGTTCTTC; CDR3aa: CASSRDQGEQFF
j_gene: TRBJ2-1; abundance: NA; v_gene: TRBV14; d_gene: NA; CDR3nt: TGTGCCAGCAGCCACCCCAGCACGGGGGCTCATGGTCAGGGCTACAATGAGCAGTTCTTC; CDR3aa: CASSHPSTGAHGQGYNEQFF
j_gene: TRBJ2-5; abundance: few; v_gene: TRBV5-8; d_gene: NA; CDR3nt: TGTGCCAGCAGCCATCGGATTGGAGAGACCCAGTACTTC; CDR3aa: CASSHRIGETQYF
j_gene: TRBJ1-2; abundance: NA; v_gene: TRBV2; d_gene: TRBD1; CDR3nt: TGTGCCAGCGGACAGGTATATGGCTACACCTTC; CDR3aa: CASGQVYGYTF
j_gene: TRBJ2-2; abundance: NA; v_gene: TRBV3-1; d_gene: NA; CDR3nt: TGTGCCAGCAGCCAACAGTTGGTCAACACCGGGGAGCTGTTTTTT; CDR3aa: CASSQQLVNTGELFF
j_gene: TRBJ2-1; abundance: NA; v_gene: TRBV29-1; d_gene: TRBD2; CDR3nt: TGCAGCGTAAGACGCGGGGGACATGAGCAGTTCTTC; CDR3aa: CSVRRGGHEQFF
j_gene: TRBJ2-5; abundance: NA; v_gene: TRBV20-1; d_gene: NA; CDR3nt: TGCAGTGCTAGAGCTACAGGGTCAGAGACCCAGTACTTC; CDR3aa: CSARATGSETQYF
j_gene: TRBJ1-4; abundance: once; v_gene: TRBV7-2; d_gene: NA; CDR3nt: TGTGCCAGCAGCTTAGAGGTGGGGCATGAAAAACTGTTTTTT; CDR3aa: CASSLEVGHEKLFF
j_gene: TRBJ1-6; abundance: few; v_gene: TRBV15; d_gene: NA; CDR3nt: TGTGCCACCAGCAGAGAGGGACTCCGGCCGGATTCACCCCTCCACTTT; CDR3aa: CATSREGLRPDSPLHF
j_gene: TRBJ2-1; abundance: NA; v_gene: TRBV20-1; d_gene: NA; CDR3nt: TGCAGTGCTAGAGATCGAAGTGACGAGCAGTTCTTC; CDR3aa: CSARDRSDEQFF